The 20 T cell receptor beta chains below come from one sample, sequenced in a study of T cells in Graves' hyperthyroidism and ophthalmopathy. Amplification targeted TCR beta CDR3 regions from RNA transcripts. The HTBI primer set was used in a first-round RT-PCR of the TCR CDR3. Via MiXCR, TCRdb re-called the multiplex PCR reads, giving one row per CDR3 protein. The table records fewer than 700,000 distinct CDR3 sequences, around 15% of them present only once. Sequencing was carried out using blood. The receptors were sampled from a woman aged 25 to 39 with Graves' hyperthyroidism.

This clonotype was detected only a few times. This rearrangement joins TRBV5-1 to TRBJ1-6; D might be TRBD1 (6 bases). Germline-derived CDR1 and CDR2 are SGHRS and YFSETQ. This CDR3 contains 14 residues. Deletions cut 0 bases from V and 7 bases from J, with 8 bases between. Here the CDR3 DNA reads TGCGCCAGCAGCTTGGGACAGGAGAATTCACCCCTCCACTTT. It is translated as CASSLGQENSPLHF.

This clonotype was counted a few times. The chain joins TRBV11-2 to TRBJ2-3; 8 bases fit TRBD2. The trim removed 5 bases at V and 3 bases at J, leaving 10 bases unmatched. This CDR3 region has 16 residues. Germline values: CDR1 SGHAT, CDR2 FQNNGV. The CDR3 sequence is CASSQASGLVTDTQYF. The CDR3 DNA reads TGTGCCAGCAGCCAAGCTTCGGGACTAGTAACAGATACGCAGTATTTT.

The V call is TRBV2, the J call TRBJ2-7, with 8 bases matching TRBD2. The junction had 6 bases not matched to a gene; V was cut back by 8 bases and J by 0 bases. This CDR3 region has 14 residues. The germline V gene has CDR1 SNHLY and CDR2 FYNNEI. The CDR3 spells CASRLSGASYEQYF. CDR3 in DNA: TGTGCCAGCCGACTTAGCGGGGCCTCCTACGAGCAGTACTTC.

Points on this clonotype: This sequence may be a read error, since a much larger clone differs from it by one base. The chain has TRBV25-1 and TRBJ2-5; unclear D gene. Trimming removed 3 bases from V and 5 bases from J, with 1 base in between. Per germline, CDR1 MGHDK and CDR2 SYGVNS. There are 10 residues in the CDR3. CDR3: CASSDETQYF. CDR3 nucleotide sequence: TGTGCCAGCAGTGATGAGACCCAGTACTTC.

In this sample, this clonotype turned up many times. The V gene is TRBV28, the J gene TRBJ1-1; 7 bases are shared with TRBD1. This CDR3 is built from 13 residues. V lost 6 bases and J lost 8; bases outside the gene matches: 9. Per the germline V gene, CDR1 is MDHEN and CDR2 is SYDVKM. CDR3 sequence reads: CASSTQGNPEAFF. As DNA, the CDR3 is TGTGCCAGCAGCACACAGGGGAACCCCGAAGCTTTCTTT.

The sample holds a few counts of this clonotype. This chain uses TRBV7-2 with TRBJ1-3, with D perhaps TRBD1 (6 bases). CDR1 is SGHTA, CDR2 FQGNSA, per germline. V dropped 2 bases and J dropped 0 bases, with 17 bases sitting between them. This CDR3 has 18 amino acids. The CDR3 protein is CASSLYLPGAFSGNTIYF. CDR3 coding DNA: TGTGCCAGCAGCTTATACCTCCCAGGGGCCTTCTCTGGAAACACCATATATTTT. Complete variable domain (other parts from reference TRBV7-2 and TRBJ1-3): GAGVSQSPSNKVTEKGKDVELRCDPISGHTALYWYRQSLGQGLEFLIYFQGNSAPDKSGLPSDRFSAERTGGSVSTLTIQRTQQEDSAVYLCASSLYLPGAFSGNTIYFGEGSWLTVV.

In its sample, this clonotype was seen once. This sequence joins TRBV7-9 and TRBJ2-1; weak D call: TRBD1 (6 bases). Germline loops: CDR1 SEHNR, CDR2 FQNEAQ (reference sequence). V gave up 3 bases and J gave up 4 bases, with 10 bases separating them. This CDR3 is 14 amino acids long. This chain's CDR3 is CASSFWTEYNEQFF. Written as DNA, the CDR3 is TGTGCCAGCAGCTTCTGGACAGAATACAATGAGCAGTTCTTC.

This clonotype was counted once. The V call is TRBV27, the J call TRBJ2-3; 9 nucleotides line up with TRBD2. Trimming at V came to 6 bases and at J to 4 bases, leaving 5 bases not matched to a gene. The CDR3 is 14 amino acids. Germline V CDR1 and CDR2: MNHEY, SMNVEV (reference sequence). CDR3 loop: CASSRLAAPDTQYF. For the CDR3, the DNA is TGTGCCAGCAGCCGACTAGCGGCTCCAGATACGCAGTATTTT.

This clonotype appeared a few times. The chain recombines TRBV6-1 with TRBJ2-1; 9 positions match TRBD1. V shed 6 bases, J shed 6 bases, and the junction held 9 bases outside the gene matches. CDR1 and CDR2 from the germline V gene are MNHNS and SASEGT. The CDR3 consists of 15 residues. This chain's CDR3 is CASSRDRDLGNEQFF. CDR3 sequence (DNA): TGTGCCAGCAGCCGGGACAGGGATCTTGGCAATGAGCAGTTCTTC.

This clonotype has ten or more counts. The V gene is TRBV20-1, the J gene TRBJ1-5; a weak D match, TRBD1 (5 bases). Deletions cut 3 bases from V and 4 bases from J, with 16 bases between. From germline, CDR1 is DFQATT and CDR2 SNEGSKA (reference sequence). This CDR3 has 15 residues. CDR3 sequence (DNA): TGCAGTGCTAGGTCCGGGACCCTAAGGAATCAGCCCCAGCATTTT. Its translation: CSARSGTLRNQPQHF.

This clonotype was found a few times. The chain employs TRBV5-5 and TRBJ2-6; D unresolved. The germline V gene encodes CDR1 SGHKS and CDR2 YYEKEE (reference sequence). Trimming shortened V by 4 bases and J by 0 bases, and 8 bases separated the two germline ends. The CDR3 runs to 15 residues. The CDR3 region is CASSLGNSGANVLTF. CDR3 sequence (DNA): TGTGCCAGCAGCCTGGGGAACTCTGGGGCCAACGTCCTGACTTTC.

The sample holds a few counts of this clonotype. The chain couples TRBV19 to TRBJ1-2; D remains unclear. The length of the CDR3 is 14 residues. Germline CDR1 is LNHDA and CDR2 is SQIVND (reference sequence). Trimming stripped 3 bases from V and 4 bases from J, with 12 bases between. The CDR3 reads CASSMERLSYGYTF. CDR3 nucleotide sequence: TGTGCCAGTAGTATGGAAAGGCTTTCCTATGGCTACACCTTC.

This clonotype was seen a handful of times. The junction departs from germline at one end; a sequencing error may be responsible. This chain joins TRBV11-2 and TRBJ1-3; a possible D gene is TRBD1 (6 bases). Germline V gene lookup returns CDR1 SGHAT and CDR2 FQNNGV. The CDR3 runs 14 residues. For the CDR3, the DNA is TGTGCCAACAGCTTGGTCAGGGGCGTGGACACCATATATTTT. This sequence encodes CANSLVRGVDTIYF.

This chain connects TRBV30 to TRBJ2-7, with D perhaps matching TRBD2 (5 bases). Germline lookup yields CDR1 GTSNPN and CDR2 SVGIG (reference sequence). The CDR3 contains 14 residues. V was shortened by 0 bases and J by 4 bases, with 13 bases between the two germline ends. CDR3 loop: CAWSVPGNLYEQYF. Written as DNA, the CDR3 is TGTGCCTGGAGTGTACCCGGGAATCTATACGAGCAGTACTTC.

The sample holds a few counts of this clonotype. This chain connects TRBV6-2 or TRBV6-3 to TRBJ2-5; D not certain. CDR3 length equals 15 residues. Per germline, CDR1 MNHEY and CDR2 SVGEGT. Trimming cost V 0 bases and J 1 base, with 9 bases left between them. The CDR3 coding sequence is TGTGCCAGCAGTTACTCGATCGTCCTCCAAGAGACCCAGTACTTC. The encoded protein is CASSYSIVLQETQYF.

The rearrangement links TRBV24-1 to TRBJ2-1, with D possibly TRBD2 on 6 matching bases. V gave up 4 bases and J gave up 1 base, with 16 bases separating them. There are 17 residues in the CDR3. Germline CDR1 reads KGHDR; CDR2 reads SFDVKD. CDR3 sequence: CATSDPTRDFSYNEQFF. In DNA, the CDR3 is TGTGCCACCAGTGACCCAACCCGGGACTTTTCCTACAATGAGCAGTTCTTC.

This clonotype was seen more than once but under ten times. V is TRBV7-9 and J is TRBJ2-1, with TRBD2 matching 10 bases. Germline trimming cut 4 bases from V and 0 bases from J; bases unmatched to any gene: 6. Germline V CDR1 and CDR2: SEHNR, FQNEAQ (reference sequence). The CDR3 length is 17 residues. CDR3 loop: CASSSTRTSGSYNEQFF. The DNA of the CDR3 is TGTGCCAGCAGCTCGACCCGGACTAGCGGCTCCTACAATGAGCAGTTCTTC.

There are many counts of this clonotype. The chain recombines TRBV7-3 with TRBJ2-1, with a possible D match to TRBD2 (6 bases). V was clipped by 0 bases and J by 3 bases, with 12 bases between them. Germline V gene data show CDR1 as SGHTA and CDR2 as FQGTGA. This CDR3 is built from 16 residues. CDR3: CASSLTGGNLYNEQFF. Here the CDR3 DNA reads TGTGCCAGCAGCTTAACGGGCGGGAATCTCTACAATGAGCAGTTCTTC. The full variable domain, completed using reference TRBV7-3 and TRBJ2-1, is GAGVSQTPSNKVTEKGKYVELRCDPISGHTALYWYRQSLGQGPEFLIYFQGTGAADDSGLPNDRFFAVRPEGSVSTLKIQRTERGDSAVYLCASSLTGGNLYNEQFFGPGTRLTVL.

The CDR3 DNA is TGTGCCAGTAGTACCCTAGCGGGAGGAGAGACCCAGTACTTC. Translated, it gives CASSTLAGGETQYF. The chain has TRBV19 and TRBJ2-5, with TRBD2 matching 11 bases. The V gene end was trimmed by 4 bases and the J gene end by 4 bases; junction bases not matched to a gene: 2. The CDR3 is 14 amino acids. Germline assignment: CDR1 LNHDA and CDR2 SQIVND (reference sequence).

The CDR3 DNA is TGTGCCACCAGTGATTGGATGGCTGGGGCCAACGTCCTGACTTTC. It encodes CATSDWMAGANVLTF. The chain uses TRBV24-1 and TRBJ2-6; D unresolved. Germline CDR1 is KGHDR and CDR2 is SFDVKD. V was trimmed by 2 bases and J by 2 bases, leaving 6 bases between them. The CDR3 runs 15 residues.